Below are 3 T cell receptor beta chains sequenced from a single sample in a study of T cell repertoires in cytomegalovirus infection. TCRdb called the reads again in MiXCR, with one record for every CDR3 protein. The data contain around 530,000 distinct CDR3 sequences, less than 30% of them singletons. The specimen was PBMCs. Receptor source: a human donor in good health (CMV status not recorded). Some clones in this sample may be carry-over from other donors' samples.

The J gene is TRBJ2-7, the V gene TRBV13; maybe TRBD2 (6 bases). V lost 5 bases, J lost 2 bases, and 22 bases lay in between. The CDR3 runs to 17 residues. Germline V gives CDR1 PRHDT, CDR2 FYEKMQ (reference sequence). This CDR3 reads CASSPARGNIGAYEQYF. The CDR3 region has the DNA TGTGCCAGCAGCCCCGCTCGGGGGAATATAGGAGCCTACGAGCAGTACTTC.

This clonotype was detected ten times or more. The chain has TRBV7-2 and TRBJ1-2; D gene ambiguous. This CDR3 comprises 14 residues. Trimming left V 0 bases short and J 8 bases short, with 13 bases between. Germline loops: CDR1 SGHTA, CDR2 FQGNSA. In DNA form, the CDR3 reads TGTGCCAGCAGCTTAGCCAGGCCACAAATGGGCTACACCTTC. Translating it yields CASSLARPQMGYTF.

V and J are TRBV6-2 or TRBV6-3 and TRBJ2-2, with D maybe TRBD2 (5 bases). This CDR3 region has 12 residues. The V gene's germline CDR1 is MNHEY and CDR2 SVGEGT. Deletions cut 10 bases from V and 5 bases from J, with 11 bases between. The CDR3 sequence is CAIYTRTGELFF. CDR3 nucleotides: TGTGCCATCTATACTAGGACCGGGGAGCTGTTTTTT.